The clone carrying this TCR beta chain was observed a few times. No antigen is known for it. The entry originates in a study of vaccination and CD4 T cells after COVID-19. Treatment in this sample: approximately nine-day PBMC culture with coronavirus spike peptide pools or control peptides (ViraFEST assay). Sequenced with the Oncomine TCR Beta short-read assay was DNA taken from cultured CD4+ T cells. TCRdb reprocessed the PCR reads via MiXCR and lists one record per CDR3 protein. The table includes roughly 22,000 distinct CDR3 sequences, 32% detected once. With 5 bases removed from V and 1 base from J, the gap between germline ends came to 8 bases. The germline gives CDR1 SEHNR, CDR2 FQNEAQ (reference sequence). The CDR3 is 13 amino acids.

The chain carries TRBV7-9 and TRBJ1-1; D is possibly TRBD1 (6 bases). The receptor was isolated from a human donor with COVID-19. Sequencing used cultured CD4+ T cells from blood. In DNA, the CDR3 is TGTGCCAGCAGCCGGGGGGCGAACACTGAAGCTTTCTTT. It translates to CASSRGANTEAFF.